Presented here are 17 T cell receptor beta chains from one specimen sequenced in a study of spatial heterogeneity in lung cancer. Time point given: sample taken at primary tumor resection. Extraction of whole RNA from tumor, nontumor lung or frozen PBMC preceded unsorted sequencing. TCRdb passed the 5' RACE reads through MiXCR, listing each CDR3 protein once. The repertoire includes under 50,000 distinct CDR3 sequences, around 5.2% of them detected once, and 20% to 30% sits in the top ten. Sequenced material: PBMCs, taken at surgery. The receptor source for this set is a female donor with early-stage non-small cell lung cancer.

Concerning this clonotype itself: Sequence at one end of the junction differs from germline and may be a read error. The chain links TRBV20-1 to TRBJ1-1; D perhaps matches TRBD1 (6 bases). The length of the CDR3 is 12 residues. Germline loops: CDR1 DFQATT, CDR2 SNEGSKA (reference sequence). CDR3 bases: TGCAGAGCTAAACAGGGATTCACTGAAGCTTTCTTT. Translating it yields CRAKQGFTEAFF.

This clonotype was recorded at least ten times. The chain is built from TRBV6-1 and TRBJ2-5; D might be TRBD1 or TRBD2, each matching 5 bases. Trimming took off 2 bases at V and 5 bases at J, with 15 bases between the two ends. The CDR3 is 15 amino acids. CDR1 is MNHNS and CDR2 is SASEGT in the germline V gene. The CDR3 nucleotides are TGTGCCAGCAGTGAATCAACGAGGGGTAGGGAGACCCAGTACTTC. Translated, it gives CASSESTRGRETQYF.

By sample share, this clonotype is medium-sized (0.01 to 0.1%). The chain couples TRBV10-3 to TRBJ2-2, with D possibly matching TRBD1 (6 bases). The CDR3 extends over 15 amino acids. Trimming took 4 bases from V and 9 from J, leaving 18 bases between them. From germline, CDR1 is ENHRY and CDR2 SYGVKD. CDR3 DNA: TGTGCCATCAGTGGTGGGGGCCTCGGGGTCCGGGAGCTGTTTTTT. Its protein is CAISGGGLGVRELFF.

This clonotype has at least ten counts. The chain employs TRBV20-1 and TRBJ2-3; D is ambiguous. Trimming stripped 1 base from V and 3 bases from J, with 5 bases between. Per germline, CDR1 DFQATT and CDR2 SNEGSKA (reference sequence). This CDR3 spans 12 amino acids. The CDR3 nucleotides read TGCAGTGCTAGAGCGACGACAGATACGCAGTATTTT. Translating it yields CSARATTDTQYF.

The table lists this clonotype with many counts. V and J are TRBV6-5 and TRBJ1-6, with D possibly TRBD1 on 6 matching bases. V shed 7 bases and J shed 9 bases, with 19 bases lying between them. Looked up from germline, CDR1 is MNHEY and CDR2 is SVGAGI. There are 15 residues in the CDR3. In nucleotides, the CDR3 is TGTGCCAGCAACGGCGGGGGCCGAGATGGTTCACCCCTCCACTTT. It yields the protein CASNGGGRDGSPLHF.

As to this clonotype: The junction does not match germline at one end; this may be a read error. The V call is TRBV3-1, the J call TRBJ1-1, with 9 bases matching TRBD1. Per germline, CDR1 LGHDT and CDR2 YNNKEL (reference sequence). The CDR3 spans 17 residues. The CDR3 protein is CASNQDSGTGLSTEAFF. The DNA of the CDR3 is TGTGCCAGCAACCAAGATTCAGGGACAGGGTTGTCCACTGAAGCTTTCTTT.

This clonotype was detected ten times or more. The chain carries TRBV20-1 and TRBJ1-1; D ambiguous. Germline assignment: CDR1 DFQATT and CDR2 SNEGSKA (reference sequence). The CDR3 loop spans 14 amino acids. V lost 0 bases and J lost 3, with 11 bases in between. CDR3 region: CSARDTASHTEAFF. Here the CDR3 DNA reads TGCAGTGCTAGAGATACAGCGTCCCACACTGAAGCTTTCTTT.

This clonotype showed up just a few times. V is TRBV9 and J is TRBJ2-5, with TRBD1 matching over 8 bases. CDR3 length: 15 residues. The junction had 5 bases not matched to a gene; V was cut back by 2 bases and J by 2 bases. Germline-derived CDR1 and CDR2 are SGDLS and YYNGEE. As DNA, the CDR3 is TGTGCCAGCAGCGTCGCCGGGACAGGACAAGAGACCCAGTACTTC. Encoded protein: CASSVAGTGQETQYF. Complete variable domain (other parts from reference TRBV9 and TRBJ2-5): DSGVTQTPKHLITATGQRVTLRCSPRSGDLSVYWYQQSLDQGLQFLIQYYNGEERAKGNILERFSAQQFPDLHSELNLSSLELGDSALYFCASSVAGTGQETQYFGPGTRLLVL.

Many counts were recorded for this clonotype. V usage is TRBV20-1 and J usage is TRBJ2-7; D may be TRBD2 (7 bases). CDR1 and CDR2 from the germline V gene are DFQATT and SNEGSKA (reference sequence). Trimming shortened V by 0 bases and J by 0 bases, and 15 bases separated the two germline ends. There are 16 residues in the CDR3. This chain's CDR3 is CSARDGRGGSSYEQYF. Written as DNA, the CDR3 is TGCAGTGCTAGAGATGGGAGGGGGGGCAGCTCCTACGAGCAGTACTTC.

Many counts were recorded for this clonotype. The rearrangement joins TRBV9 to TRBJ1-2, with 8 bases matching TRBD1. Trimming cost V 0 bases and J 8 bases; bases outside gene matches: 9. Germline CDR1 reads SGDLS; CDR2 reads YYNGEE. This CDR3 contains 15 residues. The CDR3 protein is CASSVVAGGSGGYTF. CDR3 nucleotide sequence: TGTGCCAGCAGCGTAGTGGCAGGGGGCTCGGGAGGCTACACCTTC.

There are many counts of this clonotype. The rearrangement links TRBV9 to TRBJ1-2, with 8 positions matching TRBD1. The trim removed 0 bases at V and 1 base at J, leaving 2 bases unmatched. Germline values: CDR1 SGDLS, CDR2 YYNGEE. CDR3 length: 15 residues. The CDR3 reads CASSVDTGGNYGYTF. CDR3 coding DNA: TGTGCCAGCAGCGTAGACACAGGGGGTAACTATGGCTACACCTTC.

This clonotype was detected only a few times. The V and J genes are TRBV30 and TRBJ2-4; TRBD2 matches 9 bases. Per germline, CDR1 GTSNPN and CDR2 SVGIG (reference sequence). CDR3 length equals 16 residues. The junction had 14 bases not matched to a gene; V was cut back by 3 bases and J by 8 bases. The CDR3, as DNA: TGTGCCTGGAGGGGAGAAGTAGCGGGGGCGTGGGACATTCAGTACTTC. Encoded protein: CAWRGEVAGAWDIQYF.

This clonotype was detected only a few times. The chain uses TRBV7-9 and TRBJ2-4; D remains unclear. The V gene lost 4 bases and the J gene lost 6 bases, with 19 bases spanning the gap. Germline V gene lookup returns CDR1 SEHNR and CDR2 FQNEAQ (reference sequence). The CDR3 sequence is 16 residues long. This CDR3 reads CASSSNFQARGNIQYF. The CDR3 DNA reads as TGTGCCAGCAGCTCGAACTTCCAGGCAAGAGGAAACATTCAGTACTTC. Drawing the rest from reference TRBV7-9 and TRBJ2-4, the complete variable domain is DTGVSQNPRHKITKRGQNVTFRCDPISEHNRLYWYRQTLGQGPEFLTYFQNEAQLEKSRLLSDRFSAERPKGSFSTLEIQRTEQGDSAMYLCASSSNFQARGNIQYFGAGTRLSVL.

This clonotype was detected ten times or more. This rearrangement joins TRBV7-2 to TRBJ1-5; a weak D match, TRBD1 (6 bases). Germline V gene lookup returns CDR1 SGHTA and CDR2 FQGNSA. This CDR3 has 14 amino acids. V lost 1 base and J lost 5, with 9 bases in between. The CDR3 DNA sequence: TGTGCCAGCAGCTTAGTACAGGGCTATCAGCCCCAGCATTTT. Translating it yields CASSLVQGYQPQHF.

This clonotype has at least ten counts. This chain joins TRBV2 and TRBJ1-3, with D unclear. CDR1 and CDR2 (germline): SNHLY, FYNNEI. V was trimmed by 1 base and J by 9 bases, leaving 7 bases between them. The CDR3 extends over 12 amino acids. This chain's CDR3 is CASSEEYSTIYF. DNA of the CDR3: TGTGCCAGCAGTGAAGAATATAGCACCATATATTTT.

This clonotype was found a few times. The chain has TRBV20-1 and TRBJ2-7; 9 positions match TRBD2. Germline CDR1 is DFQATT and CDR2 is SNEGSKA (reference sequence). Losses at the gene ends were 5 bases for V and 0 bases for J; bases not matched to a gene: 17. The CDR3 runs to 18 residues. The CDR3 is CSAPPPLSLAGSSYEQYF. DNA for the CDR3: TGCAGTGCTCCTCCTCCCCTCTCTCTAGCGGGGTCCTCCTACGAGCAGTACTTC.

This chain connects TRBV2 to TRBJ2-7; 8 bases match TRBD2. J lost 4 bases, V lost 11 bases, and 4 bases had no gene match. Germline assignment: CDR1 SNHLY and CDR2 FYNNEI. The CDR3 sequence is 11 residues long. The CDR3 nucleotides are TGTGCCGGACGGGAGGGGTACGAGCAGTACTTC. This sequence encodes CAGREGYEQYF.